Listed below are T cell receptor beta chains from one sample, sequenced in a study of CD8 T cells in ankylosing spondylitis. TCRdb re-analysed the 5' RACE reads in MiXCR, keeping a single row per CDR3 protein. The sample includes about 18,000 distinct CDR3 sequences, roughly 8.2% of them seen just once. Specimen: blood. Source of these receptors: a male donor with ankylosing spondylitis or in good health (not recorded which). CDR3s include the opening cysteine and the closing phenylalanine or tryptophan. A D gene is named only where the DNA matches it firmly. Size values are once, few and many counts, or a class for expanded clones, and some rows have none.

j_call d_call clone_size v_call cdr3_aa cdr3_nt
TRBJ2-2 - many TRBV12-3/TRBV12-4 CASGTGELFF TGTGCCAGCGGAACCGGGGAGCTGTTTTTT
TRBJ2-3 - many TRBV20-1 CSARIETDTQYF TGCAGTGCTAGGATAGAAACAGATACGCAGTATTTT
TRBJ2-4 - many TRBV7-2 CASSPRTGSVKNIQYF TGTGCCAGCAGCCCTAGAACGGGGAGCGTCAAAAACATTCAGTACTTC
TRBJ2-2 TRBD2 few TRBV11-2 CASSLAISGTTGELFF TGTGCCAGCAGCTTAGCGATTAGCGGGACAACCGGGGAGCTGTTTTTT
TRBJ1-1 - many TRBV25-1 CASSYRNTEAFF TGTGCCAGCAGTTACCGGAACACTGAAGCTTTCTTT
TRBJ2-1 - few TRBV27 CASSLSLRGASHNEQFF TGTGCCAGCAGTTTAAGTCTTCGCGGGGCCTCCCACAATGAGCAGTTCTTC
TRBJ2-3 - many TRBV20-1 CSVALKRADTQYF TGCAGTGTAGCACTTAAGAGGGCAGATACGCAGTATTTT
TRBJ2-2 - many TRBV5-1 CASTSQVMNTGELFF TGCGCCAGCACCTCCCAGGTTATGAACACCGGGGAGCTGTTTTTT
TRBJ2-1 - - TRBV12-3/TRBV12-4 CASSWGYEQFF TGTGCCAGCAGTTGGGGCTATGAGCAGTTCTTC
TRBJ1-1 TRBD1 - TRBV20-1 CSARPSGTGSWNTEAFF TGCAGTGCTAGACCCTCCGGGACAGGGTCCTGGAACACTGAAGCTTTCTTT
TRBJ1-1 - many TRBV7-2 CASSLEAKRTEAFF TGTGCCAGCAGCTTGGAGGCGAAGAGGACTGAAGCTTTCTTT
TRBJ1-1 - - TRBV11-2 CASSILRGGWTEAFF TGTGCCAGCAGCATCTTACGGGGGGGGTGGACTGAAGCTTTCTTT
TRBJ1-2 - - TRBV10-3 CAITPRQEAGGYTF TGTGCCATCACCCCCCGACAGGAGGCGGGTGGCTACACCTTC
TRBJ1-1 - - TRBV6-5 CASSYILVGGSNTEAFF TGTGCCAGCAGTTACATCCTAGTTGGGGGCTCGAACACTGAAGCTTTCTTT
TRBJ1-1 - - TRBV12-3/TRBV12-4 CASSSWGRGTEAFF TGTGCCAGCAGTTCTTGGGGAAGAGGCACTGAAGCTTTCTTT
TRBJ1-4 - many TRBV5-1 CASSLNTGTNEKLFF TGCGCCAGCAGCTTGAACACGGGAACTAATGAAAAACTGTTTTTT
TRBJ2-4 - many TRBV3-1 CASSQALETSNIQYF TGTGCCAGCAGCCAAGCCCTAGAAACTTCAAACATTCAGTACTTC
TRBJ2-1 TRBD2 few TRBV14 CASSQRTGGLNEQFF TGTGCCAGCAGCCAACGGACGGGAGGCCTCAATGAGCAGTTCTTC
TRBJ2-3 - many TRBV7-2 CASSLGPTDTQYF TGTGCCAGCAGCTTAGGTCCGACAGATACGCAGTATTTT
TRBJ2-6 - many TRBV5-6 CASSLAGANVLTF TGTGCCAGCAGTTTAGCTGGGGCCAACGTCCTGACTTTC
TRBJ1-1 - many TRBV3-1 CASSQGQGQLVNTEAFF TGTGCCAGCAGCCAGGGTCAGGGGCAATTGGTGAACACTGAAGCTTTCTTT
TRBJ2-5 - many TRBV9 CASSVDLGETQYF TGTGCCAGCAGCGTAGACTTGGGGGAGACCCAGTACTTC
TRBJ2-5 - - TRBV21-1 CASSKETEETQYF TGTGCCAGCAGCAAAGAAACAGAAGAGACCCAGTACTTC
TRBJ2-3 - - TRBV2 CASSEGRTDTQYF TGTGCCAGCAGTGAGGGACGAACAGATACGCAGTATTTT
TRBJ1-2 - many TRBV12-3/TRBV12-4 CASNDQGGGYGYTF TGTGCCAGCAATGATCAGGGCGGTGGCTATGGCTACACCTTC
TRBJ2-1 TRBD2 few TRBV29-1 CSVVTSGGPGNEQFF TGCAGCGTCGTCACTAGCGGGGGGCCGGGCAATGAGCAGTTCTTC
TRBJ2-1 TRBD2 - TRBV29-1 CSVDGGGGNEQFF TGCAGCGTCGACGGGGGGGGAGGAAATGAGCAGTTCTTC